The T cell receptor beta chain described here comes from a study of T-cell reconstitution after alpha-beta-depleted transplantation in children. In regard to this clonotype: A much larger clone differs from this one at a single base, so this may be a read error.

It was with unique molecular identifiers that the TCRbeta library was prepared. TCRdb ran MiXCR on the PCR reads and lists one entry per CDR3 protein. The top ten clones hold approximately 33% of a sample with around 580,000 distinct CDR3 sequences, 27% of them seen once. This receptor was taken from a boy under three years old with Wiskott-Aldrich syndrome, due to receive a stem cell transplant. This specimen was PBMCs, taken before TCRalphabeta/CD19-depleted stem cell transplant.

CDR3 nucleotide sequence: TGTGCCAGCAGCTTACAGACGACCTGGGAGCTGTTTTTT. It codes for CASSLQTTWELFF. V gene TRBV7-6 combines with J gene TRBJ2-2; no clear D gene. Trimming took off 2 bases at V and 9 bases at J, with 10 bases between the two ends. This CDR3 comprises 13 residues. Germline CDR1 SGHVS, CDR2 FNYEAQ.